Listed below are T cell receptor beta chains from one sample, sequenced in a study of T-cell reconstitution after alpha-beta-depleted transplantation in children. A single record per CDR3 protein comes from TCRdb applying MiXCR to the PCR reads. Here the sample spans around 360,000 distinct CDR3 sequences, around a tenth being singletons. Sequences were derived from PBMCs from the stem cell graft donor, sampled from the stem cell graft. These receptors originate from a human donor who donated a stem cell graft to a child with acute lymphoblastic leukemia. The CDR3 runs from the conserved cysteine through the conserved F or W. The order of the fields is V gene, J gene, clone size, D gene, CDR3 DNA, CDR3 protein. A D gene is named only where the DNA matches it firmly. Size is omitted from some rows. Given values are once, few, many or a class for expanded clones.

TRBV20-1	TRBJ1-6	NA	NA	TGCAGTGCTAGAGACAGCGAGCTCTCACCCCTCCACTTT	CSARDSELSPLHF
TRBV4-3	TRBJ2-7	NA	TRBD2	TGCGCCAGCAGCCAAGATCGGTTCGGGACTAGCGGCGCCTACGAGCAGTACTTC	CASSQDRFGTSGAYEQYF
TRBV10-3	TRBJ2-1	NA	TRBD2	TGTGCCATCAGCGGACTAGCGGGAAGGGAGTTCTCCAATGAGCAGTTCTTC	CAISGLAGREFSNEQFF
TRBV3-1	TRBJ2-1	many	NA	TGTGCCAGCAGCCAATTAACGAGCGCACCATACAATGAGCAGTTCTTC	CASSQLTSAPYNEQFF
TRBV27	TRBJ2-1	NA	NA	TGTGCCAGCAGTTTATCCATAAGCTCCTACAATGAGCAGTTCTTC	CASSLSISSYNEQFF
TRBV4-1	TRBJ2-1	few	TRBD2	TGCGCCAGCAGCCAAGCCCCCCTAGCGGGAGGGAACAATGAGCAGTTCTTC	CASSQAPLAGGNNEQFF
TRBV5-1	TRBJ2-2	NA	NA	TGCGCCAGCAGCTTGGGAGACACCGAGGCCGGGGAGCTGTTTTTT	CASSLGDTEAGELFF
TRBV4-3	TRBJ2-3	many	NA	TGCGCCAGCAGCAAGGTCCATGAAGGGCATACGCAGTATTTT	CASSKVHEGHTQYF
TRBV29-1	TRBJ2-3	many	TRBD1	TGCAGCGTTGACCGGACAGGGGTGGCAGATACGCAGTATTTT	CSVDRTGVADTQYF
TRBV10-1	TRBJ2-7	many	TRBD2	TGCGCCAGCAGTGCCGCCGGGACTAGCGGGACCCACGAGCAGTACTTC	CASSAAGTSGTHEQYF
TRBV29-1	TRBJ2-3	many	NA	TGCAGCTCCCCCGGCCCGTCTAGCACAGATACGCAGTATTTT	CSSPGPSSTDTQYF
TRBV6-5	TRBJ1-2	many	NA	TGTGCCAGCAGGAGAGGGGATTATGGCTACACCTTC	CASRRGDYGYTF
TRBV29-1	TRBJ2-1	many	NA	TGCAGCCAGGGCTCCTACAATGAGCAGTTCTTC	CSQGSYNEQFF
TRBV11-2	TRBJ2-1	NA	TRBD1	TGTGCCAGCAGCTTCCCCAGACAGGGGGCCCGTAGCTCCTACAATGAGCAGTTCTTC	CASSFPRQGARSSYNEQFF
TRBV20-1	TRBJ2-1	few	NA	TGCAGTGCTAGAGATGGAGCAGAAAAGGTCAACAATGAGCAGTTCTTC	CSARDGAEKVNNEQFF
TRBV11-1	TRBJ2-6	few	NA	TGTGCCAGCAGCTCCTCTACATCGACGAGCTCTGGGGCCAACGTCCTGACTTTC	CASSSSTSTSSGANVLTF
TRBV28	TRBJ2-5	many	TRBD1	TGTGCCAGCAGTCCCGGGACAGGGTTCCGAGAGACCCAGTACTTC	CASSPGTGFRETQYF
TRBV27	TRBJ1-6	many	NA	TGTGCCAGCAGTTTACAGCAGGGTGCCCTCGCATATAATTCACCCCTCCACTTT	CASSLQQGALAYNSPLHF
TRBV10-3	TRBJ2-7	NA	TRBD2	TGTGCCATCAGTGACCATACTAGCGCGAGAGCTCTTGTCGAGCAGTACTTC	CAISDHTSARALVEQYF
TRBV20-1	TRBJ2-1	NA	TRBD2	TGCAGTGCTAGACTAGCGGGATACTACAATGAGCAGTTCTTC	CSARLAGYYNEQFF
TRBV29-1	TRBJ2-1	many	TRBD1	TGCAGCACAGCCGGGACAGGCAATGAGCAGTTCTTC	CSTAGTGNEQFF
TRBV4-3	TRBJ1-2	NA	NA	TGCGCCAGCAGCCAAGATGGGCCAGGGTTCTTCTATGGCTACACCTTC	CASSQDGPGFFYGYTF
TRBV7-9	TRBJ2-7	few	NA	TGTGCCAGCAGCTTAGCGGAATACGAGCAGTACTTC	CASSLAEYEQYF
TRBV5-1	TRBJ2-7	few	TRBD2	TGCGCCAGCAGCTTGGTCACTAGCGGGAGTTACGAGCAGTACTTC	CASSLVTSGSYEQYF
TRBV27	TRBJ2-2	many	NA	TGTGCCAGCAGTTTATTGGGGGGGAACACCGGGGAGCTGTTTTTT	CASSLLGGNTGELFF
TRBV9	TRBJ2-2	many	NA	TGTGCCAGCAGGCCGGGGGCTGGCGGGGAGCTGTTTTTT	CASRPGAGGELFF
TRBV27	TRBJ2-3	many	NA	TGTGCCAGCAGTAGGAGACGGACCACAGATACGCAGTATTTT	CASSRRRTTDTQYF
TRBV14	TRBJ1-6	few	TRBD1	TGTGCCAGCAGCCAAGGACAGGGGTGGAATTCACCCCTCCACTTT	CASSQGQGWNSPLHF
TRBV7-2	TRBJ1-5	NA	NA	TGTGCCAGCAGCGGTCAGGGGTATCAGCCCCAGCATTTT	CASSGQGYQPQHF
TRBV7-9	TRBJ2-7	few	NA	TGTGCCAGCAGGGATACGACAGTTCACGAGCAGTACTTC	CASRDTTVHEQYF
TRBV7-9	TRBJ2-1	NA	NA	TGTGCCAGCAGCTTCTTACCCTACAATGAGCAGTTCTTC	CASSFLPYNEQFF
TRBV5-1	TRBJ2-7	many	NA	TGCGCCAGCAGCTTTGGCACGGAATCCTACGAGCAGTACTTC	CASSFGTESYEQYF
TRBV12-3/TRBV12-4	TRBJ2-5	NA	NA	TGTGCCAGCAGTTCCGTGGGGAATTCCCAGTACTTC	CASSSVGNSQYF
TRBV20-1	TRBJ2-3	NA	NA	TGCAGTGCACTCCGCCGTCCGGGTTTGGGAGATACGCAGTATTTT	CSALRRPGLGDTQYF